The 26 T cell receptor beta chains presented below share a single source sample, sequenced in a study of cytomegalovirus exposure and HLA in healthy donors. PCR amplification relied on 60 Vbeta primers (plus 13 Jbeta primers). Profiled with immunoSEQ multiplex PCR; TCRdb holds only in-frame clones, not every one. The sample carries 100,000 to 150,000 clones, 70% to 85% recorded once. The specimen was PBMCs. The receptor source for this set is a female donor in good health and CMV-seronegative.

This clone was seen just once. An end of the junction does not agree with germline; a read error may underlie this. V and J are TRBV7-7 and TRBJ2-1; D uncertain. CDR3 length: 15 amino acids. CDR1 and CDR2 (germline): SSHAT, FNYEAQ (reference sequence). CDR3 nucleotide sequence: TGTGCTAGCAGCTTAGCCCCCAGCTCCTACAATGAGCAGTTCTTC. This translates into CASSLAPSSYNEQFF.

The chain joins TRBV2 to TRBJ1-2; 11 bases are a match to TRBD1. The CDR3 consists of 14 residues. The V segment lost 6 bases and the J segment 2 bases; nucleotides outside the gene matches: 2. Germline V gene sequence: CDR1 SNHLY, CDR2 FYNNEI. The DNA of the CDR3 is TGTGCCAGCAGGGGGACAGGGGGGAACTATGGCTACACCTTC. Translated: CASRGTGGNYGYTF.

The rearrangement links TRBV5-4 to TRBJ2-7; 9 bases match TRBD1. After removal of 2 bases from V and 6 bases from J, the junction contained 9 bases not matched to a gene. Germline V gives CDR1 SGHNT, CDR2 YYREEE (reference sequence). The CDR3 totals 15 residues. This CDR3 reads CASSLGGQGGSEQYF. DNA for the CDR3: TGTGCCAGCAGCTTAGGGGGACAGGGTGGGTCCGAGCAGTACTTC.

This rearrangement joins TRBV20-1 to TRBJ1-1, with D unresolved. The CDR3 is 10 amino acids. CDR1 and CDR2 from the germline V gene are DFQATT and SNEGSKA (reference sequence). CDR3 DNA: TGCAGGGCATCGAACACTGAAGCTTTCTTT. Its translation: CRASNTEAFF.

This clone turned up a few times. The chain couples TRBV4-3 to TRBJ1-2; possible D gene TRBD1, 6 bases. The germline V gene encodes CDR1 LGHNA and CDR2 YSLEER. Trimming removed 0 bases at V and 4 bases at J, with 15 bases between. The CDR3 totals 16 residues. Here the CDR3 reads CASSQDVMEGGYGYTF. In nucleotides, the CDR3 is TGCGCCAGCAGCCAAGACGTGATGGAAGGGGGCTATGGCTACACCTTC.

The chain combines TRBV7-3 with TRBJ2-7; TRBD1 matches 11 bases. The junction had 6 bases not matched to a gene; V was cut back by 6 bases and J by 2 bases. Germline V CDR1 and CDR2: SGHTA, FQGTGA. This CDR3 spans 15 amino acids. The CDR3 coding sequence is TGTGCCAGCAGATTATCGGGACAGGGGGCCTACGAGCAGTACTTC. Protein product: CASRLSGQGAYEQYF. Combining the CDR3 with reference TRBV7-3 and TRBJ2-7 gives the whole variable domain GAGVSQTPSNKVTEKGKYVELRCDPISGHTALYWYRQSLGQGPEFLIYFQGTGAADDSGLPNDRFFAVRPEGSVSTLKIQRTERGDSAVYLCASRLSGQGAYEQYFGPGTRLTVT.

The chain combines TRBV4-3 with TRBJ1-4, with 9 positions matching TRBD1. Germline CDR1 and CDR2: LGHNA and YSLEER. V shed 3 bases and J 7 bases; nucleotides not matched to a gene: 3. The CDR3 is 14 amino acids. In DNA form, the CDR3 reads TGCGCCAGCAGCCATCGGACAGGGGTTGAAAAACTGTTTTTT. Translated: CASSHRTGVEKLFF.

CDR3 sequence reads: CASSFPSGGLQETQYF. CDR3 nucleotide sequence: TGTGCCAGCAGCTTCCCTAGCGGGGGACTCCAAGAGACCCAGTACTTC. The rearrangement links TRBV5-4 to TRBJ2-5; 10 nucleotides align to TRBD2. J gave up 1 base and V 2 bases, and 5 bases lay outside the gene matches. CDR3 length: 16 residues. From germline, CDR1 is SGHNT and CDR2 YYREEE (reference sequence). Full variable domain (outside the CDR3, taken from reference TRBV5-4 and TRBJ2-5): ETGVTQSPTHLIKTRGQQVTLRCSSQSGHNTVSWYQQALGQGPQFIFQYYREEENGRGNFPPRFSGLQFPNYSSELNVNALELDDSALYLCASSFPSGGLQETQYFGPGTRLLVL.

The chain has TRBV7-7 and TRBJ2-3; 7 nucleotides line up with TRBD2. Germline CDR1 and CDR2: SSHAT and FNYEAQ (reference sequence). The J segment lost 6 bases and the V segment lost 1 base, leaving 1 base of the junction unmatched. The CDR3 runs 13 residues. In DNA, the CDR3 is TGTGCCAGCAGCTTAGTCGGGGGGGATACGCAGTATTTT. Protein sequence: CASSLVGGDTQYF.

The chain employs TRBV28 and TRBJ2-3, with 11 bases matching TRBD2. Germline V gives CDR1 MDHEN, CDR2 SYDVKM. This CDR3 region has 16 residues. The V and J ends lost 4 bases and 11 bases, in that order; junction bases with no gene match: 14. CDR3 sequence: CASSSTSGVTPWGQYF. The CDR3 DNA is TGTGCCAGCAGTTCGACTAGCGGGGTGACTCCGTGGGGGCAGTATTTT.

V gene TRBV28 combines with J gene TRBJ2-7; 8 bases are shared with TRBD1. This CDR3 contains 12 residues. Germline V lookup: CDR1 MDHEN, CDR2 SYDVKM. V trimming: 6 bases; J trimming: 6 bases; junction bases outside the gene matches: 4. The CDR3 protein is CASSIDRGEQYF. CDR3 DNA sequence: TGTGCCAGCAGCATAGACAGGGGCGAGCAGTACTTC. The full variable domain, with the rest looked up from reference TRBV28 and TRBJ2-7, is DVKVTQSSRYLVKRTGEKVFLECVQDMDHENMFWYRQDPGLGLRLIYFSYDVKMKEKGDIPEGYSVSREKKERFSLILESASTNQTSMYLCASSIDRGEQYFGPGTRLTVT.

The CDR3: CSVEPGGHYGYTF. DNA of the CDR3: TGCAGCGTTGAACCGGGGGGCCACTATGGCTACACCTTC. The chain recombines TRBV29-1 with TRBJ1-2; tentatively, D is TRBD1 (6 bases). There are 13 residues in the CDR3. V shed 2 bases and J shed 3 bases, with 10 bases lying between them. Germline CDR1 SQVTM, CDR2 ANQGSEA.

The chain couples TRBV28 to TRBJ2-2; D is uncertain. Trimming took 0 bases from V and 1 from J, leaving 6 bases between them. Per germline, CDR1 MDHEN and CDR2 SYDVKM. The CDR3 length is 15 residues. CDR3 loop: CASSLWGRNTGELFF. The CDR3 nucleotides are TGTGCCAGCAGTTTATGGGGCAGGAACACCGGGGAGCTGTTTTTT.

V usage is TRBV1 and J usage is TRBJ2-3; the table's D call, TRBD1, has no DNA check behind it. TRBV1 is a pseudogene locus. The CDR3 loop spans 19 amino acids. Here the CDR3 DNA reads TGCACCAGCAGCCAAGACCCCTTAAAAACAGGGGGCAGGGGAGATGCGCAGTATTTT. Its protein product is CTSSQDPLKTGGRGDAQYF.

This chain uses TRBV6-5 with TRBJ2-2; D ambiguous. The CDR3 has 14 residues. Germline-derived CDR1 and CDR2 are MNHEY and SVGAGI. Trimming removed 5 bases from V and 1 base from J, with 8 bases in between. This chain's CDR3 is CASSLNRNTGELFF. DNA of the CDR3: TGTGCCAGCAGTCTCAACAGGAACACCGGGGAGCTGTTTTTT.

In its sample, this clone was seen a few times. V usage is TRBV11-2 and J usage is TRBJ2-1; TRBD2 matches at 10 bases. Germline loops: CDR1 SGHAT, CDR2 FQNNGV. J gave up 6 bases and V 5 bases, and 19 bases lay outside the gene matches. The length of the CDR3 is 19 residues. In DNA, the CDR3 is TGTGCCAGCAGCCCGAGGCTTAGCGGGAGGTTCACCGGCTCCAATGAGCAGTTCTTC. Translating it yields CASSPRLSGRFTGSNEQFF.

This chain links TRBV19 with TRBJ1-1; maybe TRBD1 (6 bases). The V gene's germline CDR1 is LNHDA and CDR2 SQIVND (reference sequence). The CDR3 has 13 residues. V lost 9 bases and J lost 4, with 15 bases in between. The CDR3 DNA reads as TGTGCCAGCTACAGGGATTCGGGCACTGAAGCTTTCTTT. Its protein product is CASYRDSGTEAFF.

CDR3 in DNA: TGTGCCAGCAGCTCGGACAGGGGTGCCGAGACCCAGTACTTC. It encodes CASSSDRGAETQYF. The rearrangement links TRBV7-2 to TRBJ2-5, with TRBD1 identical over 9 bases. After removal of 4 bases from V and 5 bases from J, the junction contained 5 bases not matched to a gene. Looked up from germline, CDR1 is SGHTA and CDR2 is FQGNSA. The CDR3 is 14 residues long. Looking up the rest from reference TRBV7-2 and TRBJ2-5 gives the full variable domain: GAGVSQSPSNKVTEKGKDVELRCDPISGHTALYWYRQSLGQGLEFLIYFQGNSAPDKSGLPSDRFSAERTGGSVSTLTIQRTQQEDSAVYLCASSSDRGAETQYFGPGTRLLVL.

The chain recombines TRBV28 with TRBJ1-6; 7 bases agree with TRBD1. This CDR3 has 15 amino acids. The V and J ends lost 5 bases and 6 bases, in that order; junction bases with no gene match: 7. Germline CDR1 reads MDHEN; CDR2 reads SYDVKM. This CDR3 reads CASSVTGRGNSPLHF. As DNA, the CDR3 is TGTGCCAGCAGTGTGACAGGGCGAGGTAATTCACCCCTCCACTTT.

The chain joins TRBV18 to TRBJ2-3; TRBD2 is a possible D gene (6 bases). Germline V gene lookup returns CDR1 KGHSH and CDR2 LQKENI. V lost 5 bases to trimming and J lost 3 bases, with 15 bases between them. CDR3 size: 15 residues. Written as DNA, the CDR3 is TGTGCCAGCTCAGCGGGACGGGGAGCGACAGATACGCAGTATTTT. It translates to CASSAGRGATDTQYF.

V is TRBV29-1 and J is TRBJ2-7, with D hard to call. CDR1 is SQVTM, CDR2 ANQGSEA, per germline. The V end lost 1 base, the J end lost 0 bases, and 13 bases lay between the germline ends. The length of the CDR3 is 15 residues. CDR3 in amino acids: CSVEAESRSSYEQYF. CDR3 in DNA: TGCAGCGTTGAAGCTGAATCTAGGAGCTCCTACGAGCAGTACTTC.

V usage is TRBV9 and J usage is TRBJ2-1; D gene uncertain. The CDR3 length is 15 residues. The V gene lost 1 base and the J gene lost 0 bases, with 8 bases spanning the gap. Germline V gene sequence: CDR1 SGDLS, CDR2 YYNGEE. CDR3 nucleotides: TGTGCCAGCAGCGTACTCAGCGACTCCTACAATGAGCAGTTCTTC. Residues: CASSVLSDSYNEQFF. Filled out from reference TRBV9 and TRBJ2-1, the complete variable domain reads DSGVTQTPKHLITATGQRVTLRCSPRSGDLSVYWYQQSLDQGLQFLIQYYNGEERAKGNILERFSAQQFPDLHSELNLSSLELGDSALYFCASSVLSDSYNEQFFGPGTRLTVL.

This clone was counted only a few times. This chain links TRBV7-8 with TRBJ2-7; tentative D call: TRBD2 (6 bases). V was trimmed by 10 bases and J by 1 base, leaving 23 bases between them. Germline V lookup: CDR1 SGHVS, CDR2 FQNEAQ. This CDR3 is built from 16 residues. CDR3 nucleotide sequence: TGTGCCACCCGTGAATATTTGGCGGGACGTTCCTACGAGCAGTACTTC. It codes for CATREYLAGRSYEQYF.

In its sample, this clone was seen a few times. The rearrangement joins TRBV28 to TRBJ1-2; TRBD1 aligns across 10 bases. This CDR3 has 14 amino acids. The ends lost 6 bases at V and 1 base at J; junction bases unmatched: 2. Germline CDR1 is MDHEN and CDR2 is SYDVKM. The CDR3 loop reads CASRGQGINYGYTF. CDR3 DNA: TGTGCCAGCAGGGGACAGGGGATTAACTATGGCTACACCTTC.

This clone was counted a few times. This chain uses TRBV29-1 with TRBJ1-2; 8 bases align to TRBD1. This CDR3 contains 13 residues. V shed 5 bases, J shed 7 bases, and the junction held 9 bases outside the gene matches. The V gene's germline CDR1 is SQVTM and CDR2 ANQGSEA. DNA of the CDR3: TGCAGCGTTAGTGTAGGACAGGGACGTGGCTACACCTTC. This codes for CSVSVGQGRGYTF.

The V gene is TRBV2, the J gene TRBJ1-1; TRBD1 might be the D (5 bases). Trimming removed 0 bases at V and 6 bases at J, with 11 bases between. CDR1 SNHLY and CDR2 FYNNEI come from the germline V gene. This CDR3 spans 14 amino acids. CDR3 nucleotides: TGTGCCAGCAGTGAAGCCGAGGGGAGGCCTGAAGCTTTCTTT. Its translation: CASSEAEGRPEAFF.